What follows are 3 T cell receptor beta chains derived from one specimen sequenced in a study of T cells in women clearing cervical HPV infection. Data came from immunoSEQ multiplex PCR; TCRdb stores just in-frame clones and leaves some out. This table holds about 20,000 clones. The specimen sequenced was blood buffy coat. The source is a woman aged 18-70 years with a cervical HPV16 infection that either progressed to CIN3+ or cleared (not recorded which).

With regard to this clone: The DNA ends 3 residues before the CDR3 does, and the rest of the CDR3 is filled in from the germline J gene. This chain uses TRBV20-1 with TRBJ2-4, with a weak D call TRBD1 (6 bases). The CDR3 is made up of 11 amino acids. CDR1 and CDR2 from the germline V gene are DFQATT and SNEGSKA (reference sequence). The sequenced CDR3 bases are TGCAGTGCTGCAGTCGGACAGCTT. Amino acid sequence: CSAAVGQL. The CDR3 in its entirety is CSAAVGQLQYF.

Worth noting for this clone: The sequence runs out 3 residues before the end of the CDR3; the remainder is reconstructed from the germline J gene. V usage is TRBV20-1 and J usage is TRBJ2-7; 9 bases are shared with TRBD2. The V segment lost 5 bases and the J segment 4 bases; nucleotides outside the gene matches: 12. Germline CDR1 reads DFQATT; CDR2 reads SNEGSKA (reference sequence). The CDR3 length is 15 residues. Here the CDR3 reads CSAAPPHSGRYEQYF. The part of the CDR3 DNA that was read is TGCAGTGCTGCGCCGCCCCACAGCGGGAGGTACGAG.

As to this clone: The CDR3 extends 3 residues past the end of the read, so its final part is completed from the germline J gene. The genes are TRBV5-8 and TRBJ2-7; TRBD1 aligns across 7 bases. V lost 0 bases to trimming and J lost 5 bases; unmatched junction nucleotides: 8. There are 15 residues in the CDR3. CDR1 SGHTS and CDR2 YDEGEE come from the germline V gene. CDR3 sequence reads: CASSLADRDGHEQYF. The DNA read from the CDR3 is TGTGCCAGCAGCTTGGCCGACAGGGATGGACACGAG.